This T cell receptor (beta chain) emerged from a study of OX40 agonist ivuxolimab in advanced cancers. Study-level information: Participants could have had prior anti-PD-1, anti-PD-L1 or anti-CTLA-4 therapy, and around 40% had some.

Profiling relied on immunoSEQ multiplex PCR, and the TCRdb table lists in-frame clones only, not all of them. The data hold fewer than 120,000 clones, with about nine tenths observed a single time. The receptor was isolated from an adult with an advanced solid tumor such as melanoma, head and neck, liver or kidney cancer. Here the sequenced sample was CD4+ or CD8+ T cells sorted from blood, taken in a trial of the OX40 agonist ivuxolimab.

CDR3: CASSGRQVDEQFF. The CDR3 bases are TGTGCCAGCAGTGGGCGACAGGTGGATGAGCAGTTCTTC. This rearrangement joins TRBV27 to TRBJ2-1; D perhaps matches TRBD1 (6 bases). V lost 5 bases to trimming and J lost 8 bases, with 13 bases between them. Germline CDR1 reads MNHEY; CDR2 reads SMNVEV (reference sequence). The CDR3 has 13 residues.